A single sample gave rise to the 30 T cell receptor beta chains below, sequenced in a study of T cell responses to AZD1222 COVID-19 vaccine. Assay: immunoSEQ multiplex PCR; the TCRdb copy retains only in-frame clones and omits some. Altogether approximately 180,000 clones are present, around 89% being singletons, with the ten largest covering roughly 6%. Sequenced here: peripheral blood, sampled on day 0 of AZD1222 vaccination. The receptors were sampled from an adult in good health.

This chain uses TRBV19 with TRBJ1-2; D gene unclear. Germline V lookup: CDR1 LNHDA, CDR2 SQIVND (reference sequence). With 3 bases removed from V and 1 base from J, the gap between germline ends came to 6 bases. This CDR3 spans 13 amino acids. CDR3 amino acids: CASSMNGNYGYTF. CDR3 sequence (DNA): TGTGCCAGTAGTATGAACGGTAACTATGGCTACACCTTC.

The rearrangement links TRBV11-2 to TRBJ1-4, with 7 bases that match TRBD1. The length of the CDR3 is 15 residues. V was pared by 1 base and J by 4 bases, with 3 bases of the junction left unmatched. CDR1 and CDR2 (germline): SGHAT, FQNNGV. The CDR3, as DNA: TGTGCCAGCAGCTTAGGAGGGGGCCTTAATGAAAAACTGTTTTTT. Translation: CASSLGGGLNEKLFF.

The table lists this clone with a count of one. The gene calls are TRBV3-1 (or the pseudogene TRBV3-2) and TRBJ1-4, with 8 nucleotides matching TRBD1. The CDR3 loop spans 14 amino acids. J was trimmed by 8 bases and V by 5 bases; bases with no gene match: 7. Germline V CDR1 and CDR2: LGHDT, YNNKEL (reference sequence). This CDR3 is CASSDGQGGEKLFF. CDR3 DNA sequence: TGTGCCAGCAGCGACGGACAGGGCGGCGAAAAACTGTTTTTT.

The chain has TRBV5-1 and TRBJ2-3; no reliable D call. CDR1 and CDR2 (germline): SGHRS, YFSETQ. The CDR3 runs 15 residues. Trimming took 0 bases from V and 0 from J, leaving 8 bases between them. The CDR3 DNA follows: TGCGCCAGCAGCTTGGACGACCCGAGCACAGATACGCAGTATTTT. It codes for CASSLDDPSTDTQYF. Based on the CDR3 plus reference TRBV5-1 and TRBJ2-3, the full variable domain is KAGVTQTPRYLIKTRGQQVTLSCSPISGHRSVSWYQQTPGQGLQFLFEYFSETQRNKGNFPGRFSGRQFSNSRSEMNVSTLELGDSALYLCASSLDDPSTDTQYFGPGTRLTVL.

The chain employs TRBV5-1 and TRBJ1-4, with D possibly TRBD1 on 5 matching bases. V shed 4 bases and J shed 0 bases, with 13 bases lying between them. Germline V gene data show CDR1 as SGHRS and CDR2 as YFSETQ. The CDR3 extends over 16 amino acids. The CDR3: CASSERQTATNEKLFF. In nucleotides, the CDR3 is TGCGCCAGCAGCGAACGACAGACTGCAACTAATGAAAAACTGTTTTTT.

This chain uses TRBV3-1 (or the pseudogene TRBV3-2) with TRBJ1-5; weak D call: TRBD1 (5 bases). With 0 bases removed from V and 13 bases from J, the gap between germline ends came to 22 bases. Germline values: CDR1 LGHDT, CDR2 YNNKEL (reference sequence). CDR3 length equals 16 residues. In DNA form, the CDR3 reads TGTGCCAGCAGCCAAGATTCGGGGACTCACTACCGTTTACAGCATTTT. Translated, it gives CASSQDSGTHYRLQHF.

The chain recombines TRBV28 with TRBJ1-3; D is possibly TRBD1 (5 bases). CDR3 length: 21 residues. Trimming took 2 bases from V and 8 from J, leaving 34 bases between them. Germline lookup yields CDR1 MDHEN and CDR2 SYDVKM. CDR3 DNA: TGTGCCAGCAGTTTAAAGGTCCGGACGGGACGCGCGAATCTCTGGAAAGACACCATATATTTT. Translation gives CASSLKVRTGRANLWKDTIYF.

With respect to this clone: This CDR3 is also generated by other DNA sequences in the sample. This chain joins TRBV5-1 and TRBJ1-6, with D perhaps TRBD1 (5 bases). Germline values: CDR1 SGHRS, CDR2 YFSETQ. Trimming took 0 bases from V and 6 from J, leaving 10 bases between them. The CDR3 covers 15 residues. This CDR3 reads CASSLGQGPNSPLHF. In DNA form, the CDR3 reads TGCGCCAGCAGCTTGGGCCAGGGACCTAATTCACCCCTCCACTTT.

The chain employs TRBV4-1 and TRBJ1-2, with unresolved D. The germline CDR1 and CDR2 sequences are MGHRA and YSYEKL. The germline V and J ends were trimmed by 2 bases and 10 bases, with 17 bases remaining between them. The CDR3 covers 14 residues. As DNA, the CDR3 is TGCGCCAGCAGCCAAAATACGGACGGGAGAATCTACACCTTC. Its translation: CASSQNTDGRIYTF.

This chain joins TRBV6-6 and TRBJ1-4; maybe TRBD1 (5 bases). Between the trimmed V and J ends, which lost 0 bases and 4 bases, there was a span of 6 bases. The length of the CDR3 is 14 residues. Germline values: CDR1 MNHNY, CDR2 SVGAGI (reference sequence). CDR3 in DNA: TGTGCCAGCAGTTACTCGACAGATAATGAAAAACTGTTTTTT. This sequence encodes CASSYSTDNEKLFF.

V and J are TRBV6-5 and TRBJ1-6, with a weak D call TRBD1 (5 bases). CDR3 length: 15 residues. V dropped 0 bases and J dropped 6 bases, with 9 bases sitting between them. CDR1 and CDR2 (germline): MNHEY, SVGAGI. DNA of the CDR3: TGTGCCAGCAGTTACTCGGGGGAGGGTAATTCACCCCTCCACTTT. Translation gives CASSYSGEGNSPLHF.

The J gene is TRBJ1-1, the V gene TRBV6-5; perhaps TRBD1 as D (6 bases). Trimming removed 9 bases from V and 8 bases from J, with 25 bases in between. The length of the CDR3 is 15 residues. Germline V CDR1 and CDR2: MNHEY, SVGAGI. This CDR3 is CASQTRGAHPWEAFF. In DNA form, the CDR3 reads TGTGCCAGTCAAACTCGGGGGGCGCATCCCTGGGAAGCTTTCTTT.

The V and J genes are TRBV12-3 or TRBV12-4 and TRBJ1-5; possible D gene TRBD1, 6 bases. The CDR3 covers 13 residues. With 6 bases removed from V and 11 bases from J, the gap between germline ends came to 17 bases. In DNA form, the CDR3 reads TGTGCCAGCAGCCGGACAGCCTTTCCGGCCCAGCATTTT. Its translation: CASSRTAFPAQHF.

This sequence joins TRBV3-1 (or the pseudogene TRBV3-2) and TRBJ1-6, with 7 bases identical to TRBD1. The CDR3 is 14 amino acids. The germline CDR1 and CDR2 sequences are LGHDT and YNNKEL (reference sequence). V shed 4 bases, J shed 7 bases, and the junction held 4 bases outside the gene matches. The CDR3 reads CASSRQGVNSPLHF. CDR3 DNA: TGTGCCAGCAGCCGACAGGGTGTGAATTCACCCCTCCACTTT.

The genes are TRBV3-1 (or the pseudogene TRBV3-2) and TRBJ2-2; D is unclear. Trimming cost V 1 base and J 7 bases, with 7 bases left between them. The length of the CDR3 is 13 residues. CDR1 is LGHDT and CDR2 is YNNKEL in the germline V gene (reference sequence). The CDR3 nucleotides read TGTGCCAGCAGCCAAGTTGGGTTCGGGGAGCTGTTTTTT. Translation gives CASSQVGFGELFF.

The chain combines TRBV28 with TRBJ1-4, with D perhaps TRBD1 (5 bases). V lost 3 bases and J 4 bases, leaving 15 bases between the germline ends. CDR1 and CDR2 from the germline V gene are MDHEN and SYDVKM. The CDR3 has 16 amino acids. The CDR3 region is CASSFKLDSINEKLFF. The CDR3 DNA reads as TGTGCCAGCAGTTTTAAACTCGACAGCATTAATGAAAAACTGTTTTTT.

This chain connects TRBV6-1 to TRBJ2-2; 7 nucleotides align to TRBD1. This CDR3 is 14 amino acids long. Trimming took 3 bases from V and 8 from J; bases not matched to a gene: 6. CDR1 MNHNS and CDR2 SASEGT come from the germline V gene. The DNA for the CDR3 is TGTGCCAGCAGTGACCCAGAGGGGGCGGGGGAGCTGTTTTTT. Its protein product is CASSDPEGAGELFF.

Only one count was recorded for this clone. The chain carries TRBV2 and TRBJ1-1, with D possibly TRBD1 on 5 matching bases. Germline loops: CDR1 SNHLY, CDR2 FYNNEI. This CDR3 has 12 residues. The V end was cut by 8 bases, the J end by 6 bases, with 13 bases between. CDR3 sequence (DNA): TGTGCCAGCCACCAGGAGGGGTCTGAAGCTTTCTTT. Translated, it gives CASHQEGSEAFF.

This chain joins TRBV11-2 and TRBJ1-2; 7 bases are shared with TRBD1. Germline V gene lookup returns CDR1 SGHAT and CDR2 FQNNGV. V gave up 2 bases and J gave up 5 bases; unmatched junction bases: 5. CDR3 length: 14 residues. CDR3 sequence: CASSLPDRLYGYTF. CDR3 bases: TGTGCCAGCAGCTTACCGGACAGGTTGTATGGCTACACCTTC.

This clone was seen only a few times. The rearrangement uses TRBV11-2 and TRBJ1-5; TRBD1 is a possible D gene (5 bases). From germline, CDR1 is SGHAT and CDR2 FQNNGV. With 5 bases removed from V and 0 bases from J, the gap between germline ends came to 14 bases. The CDR3 covers 16 residues. CDR3 in DNA: TGTGCCAGCAGCCGCAGGGAGGCTTATAGCAATCAGCCCCAGCATTTT. Its translation is CASSRREAYSNQPQHF.

The V call is TRBV27, the J call TRBJ1-4, with D tentatively TRBD1 (5 bases). The CDR3 extends over 16 amino acids. Germline V CDR1 and CDR2: MNHEY, SMNVEV (reference sequence). V gave up 6 bases and J gave up 0 bases, with 14 bases separating them. CDR3 bases: TGTGCCAGCAGCCAGGGCCGTTCTCCAACTAATGAAAAACTGTTTTTT. Its protein product is CASSQGRSPTNEKLFF.

The chain links TRBV7-9 to TRBJ2-7; D is uncertain. CDR1 is SEHNR and CDR2 is FQNEAQ in the germline V gene (reference sequence). V gave up 4 bases and J gave up 0 bases, with 10 bases separating them. This CDR3 has 14 residues. CDR3 DNA sequence: TGTGCCAGCAGCTCCCAGGTGGGCTCCTACGAGCAGTACTTC. It is translated as CASSSQVGSYEQYF.

This clone has just a few counts. The chain links TRBV6-6 to TRBJ1-2, with 8 nucleotides matching TRBD1. Trimming cost V 6 bases and J 6 bases; bases outside gene matches: 9. This CDR3 spans 14 amino acids. Per the germline V gene, CDR1 is MNHNY and CDR2 is SVGAGI (reference sequence). As DNA, the CDR3 is TGTGCCAGCAGGGCAGGGGGCGCGGGTGATGGCTACACCTTC. It is translated as CASRAGGAGDGYTF.

The chain is built from TRBV6-6 and TRBJ2-7, with 8 bases fitting TRBD1. V was pared by 5 bases and J by 2 bases, with 11 bases of the junction left unmatched. Germline V gene lookup returns CDR1 MNHNY and CDR2 SVGAGI (reference sequence). The CDR3 runs 16 residues. This chain's CDR3 is CASSLIGGTGAYEQYF. The DNA for the CDR3 is TGTGCCAGCAGTCTGATAGGGGGGACAGGAGCCTACGAGCAGTACTTC.

The chain carries TRBV11-3 and TRBJ2-3; D is perhaps TRBD1 (6 bases). The CDR3 has 16 residues. V lost 4 bases to trimming and J lost 4 bases, with 18 bases between them. CDR1 is SGHNT, CDR2 YENEEA, per germline. CDR3 loop: CASSSRTGLRPDTQYF. CDR3 nucleotide sequence: TGTGCCAGCAGCTCTCGAACAGGGTTACGTCCAGATACGCAGTATTTT.

The chain uses TRBV6-6 and TRBJ1-5; D might be TRBD1 (5 bases). Germline CDR1 is MNHNY and CDR2 is SVGAGI (reference sequence). Deletions cut 5 bases from V and 9 bases from J, with 20 bases between. The CDR3 length is 15 residues. CDR3 residues: CASSARDGSVGPQHF. CDR3 coding DNA: TGTGCCAGCAGTGCCCGGGACGGATCCGTAGGGCCCCAGCATTTT.

V and J are TRBV5-4 and TRBJ2-5; D may be TRBD1 or TRBD2 (5 bases each). Deletions cut 0 bases from V and 5 bases from J, with 11 bases between. The CDR3 runs 14 residues. The V gene's germline CDR1 is SGHNT and CDR2 YYREEE (reference sequence). Here the CDR3 DNA reads TGTGCCAGCAGCTTGGGGGGACGCCAGGAGACCCAGTACTTC. As protein: CASSLGGRQETQYF.

This clone was observed once. The chain has TRBV6-6 and TRBJ1-5; D uncertain. V lost 0 bases and J lost 7, with 16 bases in between. Germline lookup yields CDR1 MNHNY and CDR2 SVGAGI (reference sequence). This CDR3 region has 16 residues. CDR3 protein: CASSYSRTSGGQPQHF. Here the CDR3 DNA reads TGTGCCAGCAGTTACTCGAGGACCTCAGGTGGGCAGCCCCAGCATTTT.

J is TRBJ1-2 and V is TRBV15; a possible D gene is TRBD1 (6 bases). Germline V lookup: CDR1 LNHNV, CDR2 YYDKDF (reference sequence). V lost 5 bases to trimming and J lost 4 bases, with 11 bases between them. This CDR3 has 13 residues. This CDR3 is CATSAGVSYGYTF. CDR3 bases: TGTGCCACCAGCGCAGGGGTCAGCTATGGCTACACCTTC.

For this clone: This same CDR3 is encoded by further DNA sequences in the sample. The genes are TRBV5-1 and TRBJ2-7; the match to TRBD1 covers 7 bases. The V and J ends lost 4 bases and 3 bases, in that order; junction bases with no gene match: 1. The CDR3 length is 12 residues. Germline CDR1 SGHRS, CDR2 YFSETQ. The CDR3 coding sequence is TGCGCCAGCAGCCCAGGGGGCTACGAGCAGTACTTC. Translation: CASSPGGYEQYF.